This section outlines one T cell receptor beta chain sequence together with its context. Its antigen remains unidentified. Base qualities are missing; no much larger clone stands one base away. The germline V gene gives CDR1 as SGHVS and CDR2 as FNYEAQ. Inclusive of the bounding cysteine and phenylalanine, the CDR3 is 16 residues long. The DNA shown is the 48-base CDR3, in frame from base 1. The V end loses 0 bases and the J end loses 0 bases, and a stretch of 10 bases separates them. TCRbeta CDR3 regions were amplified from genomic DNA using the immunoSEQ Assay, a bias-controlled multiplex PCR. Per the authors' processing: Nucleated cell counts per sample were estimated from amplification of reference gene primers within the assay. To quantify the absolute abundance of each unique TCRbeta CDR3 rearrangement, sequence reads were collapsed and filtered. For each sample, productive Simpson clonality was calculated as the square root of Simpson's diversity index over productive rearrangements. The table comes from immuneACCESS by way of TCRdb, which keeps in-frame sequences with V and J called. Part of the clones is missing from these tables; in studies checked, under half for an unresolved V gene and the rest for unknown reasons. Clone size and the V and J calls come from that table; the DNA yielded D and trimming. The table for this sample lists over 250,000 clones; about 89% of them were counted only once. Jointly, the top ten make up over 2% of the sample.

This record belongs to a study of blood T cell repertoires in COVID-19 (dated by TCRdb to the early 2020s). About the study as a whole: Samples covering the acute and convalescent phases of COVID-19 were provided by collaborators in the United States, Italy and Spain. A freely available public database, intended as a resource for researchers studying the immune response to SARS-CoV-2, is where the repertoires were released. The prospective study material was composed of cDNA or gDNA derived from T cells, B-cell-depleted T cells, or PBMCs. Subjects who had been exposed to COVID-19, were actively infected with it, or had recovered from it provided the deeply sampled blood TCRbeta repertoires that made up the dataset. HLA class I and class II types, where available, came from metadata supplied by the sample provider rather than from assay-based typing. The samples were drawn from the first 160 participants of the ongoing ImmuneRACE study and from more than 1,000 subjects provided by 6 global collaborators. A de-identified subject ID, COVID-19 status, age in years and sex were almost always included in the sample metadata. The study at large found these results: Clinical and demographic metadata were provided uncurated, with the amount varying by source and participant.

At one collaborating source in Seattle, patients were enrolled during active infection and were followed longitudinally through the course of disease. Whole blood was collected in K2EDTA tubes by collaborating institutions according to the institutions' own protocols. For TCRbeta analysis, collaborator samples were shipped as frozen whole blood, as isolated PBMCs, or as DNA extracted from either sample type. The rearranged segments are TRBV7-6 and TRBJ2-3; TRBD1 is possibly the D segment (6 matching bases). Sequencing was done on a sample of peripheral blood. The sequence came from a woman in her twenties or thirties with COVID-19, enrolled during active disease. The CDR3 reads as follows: CASSLALQGSTDTQYF. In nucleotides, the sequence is TGTGCCAGCAGCTTAGCGCTCCAGGGGAGCACAGATACGCAGTATTTT.